This TCR beta chain comes out of a study of long-term antiretroviral therapy in people with HIV. Overall study results and limits: Adherence to ART, viral resistance and therapy changes lacked any data. Dominating the repertoire at all time points were the clones that expanded before ART.

About this clone: The antigen remains undetermined.

Germline lookup yields CDR1 SGHRS and CDR2 YFSETQ. V gave up 0 bases and J gave up 2 bases, with 12 bases separating them. The CDR3 has 15 residues. There were roughly 0.95-10 million cryopreserved PBMC in the samples before DNA extraction. Runs used v3.0 of the immunoSEQ assay and were done at survey level. Profiling relied on immunoSEQ multiplex PCR, and the TCRdb table lists in-frame clones only, not all of them. The table lists over 15,000 clones, 79% of them singletons, with roughly 6.7% in the top ten. The chain links TRBV5-1 to TRBJ2-7; D is perhaps TRBD2 (6 bases). The sequencing used unsorted PBMCs, collected at the start of antiretroviral therapy, before treatment. The TCR comes from a man between 18 and 29 years old with HIV. The CDR3 loop is CASSLAVQRAYEQYF. The CDR3 DNA reads TGCGCCAGCAGCTTGGCCGTTCAGCGGGCCTACGAGCAGTACTTC.